This T cell receptor beta chain was sequenced in a study of shared clonotypes between healthy human individuals. Amplification in unsorted PBMC replicate PCRs started from 300 ng DNA, which equals roughly 27,000 T cell genomes. The repertoire was sequenced with immunoSEQ multiplex PCR; TCRdb's copy has only in-frame clones and lacks some. The data contain 470,000 or so clones, more than 75% of them seen just once; the ten biggest clones take up 12%. Germline CDR1 reads MDHEN; CDR2 reads SYDVKM. V dropped 4 bases and J dropped 4 bases, with 17 bases sitting between them. CDR3 length: 15 amino acids. The receptor was isolated from a woman aged 40 to 49 in good health. Some clones in this sample may be carry-over from other donors' samples. Sequencing used PBMCs. This chain uses TRBV28 with TRBJ2-7; weak D call: TRBD2 (6 bases). CDR3 protein: CASSSGARSDYEQYF. The CDR3 coding sequence is TGTGCCAGCAGTTCGGGAGCCCGCTCCGATTACGAGCAGTACTTC. The variable domain in full, with the rest retrieved from reference TRBV28 and TRBJ2-7, is DVKVTQSSRYLVKRTGEKVFLECVQDMDHENMFWYRQDPGLGLRLIYFSYDVKMKEKGDIPEGYSVSREKKERFSLILESASTNQTSMYLCASSSGARSDYEQYFGPGTRLTVT.